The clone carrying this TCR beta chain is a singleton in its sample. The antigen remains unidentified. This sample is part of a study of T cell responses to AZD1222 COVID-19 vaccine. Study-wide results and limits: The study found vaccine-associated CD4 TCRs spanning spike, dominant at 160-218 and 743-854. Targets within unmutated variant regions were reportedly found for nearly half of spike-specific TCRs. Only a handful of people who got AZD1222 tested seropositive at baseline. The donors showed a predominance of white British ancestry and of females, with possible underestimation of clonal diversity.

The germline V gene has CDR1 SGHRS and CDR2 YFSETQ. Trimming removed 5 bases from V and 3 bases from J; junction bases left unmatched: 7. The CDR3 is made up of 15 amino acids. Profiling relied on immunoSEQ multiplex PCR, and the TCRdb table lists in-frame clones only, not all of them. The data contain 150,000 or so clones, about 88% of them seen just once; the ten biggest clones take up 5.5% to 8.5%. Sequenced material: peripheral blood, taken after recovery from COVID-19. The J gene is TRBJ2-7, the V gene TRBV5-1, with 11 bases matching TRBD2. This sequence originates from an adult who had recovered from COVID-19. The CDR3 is CASSHGTSGNYEQYF. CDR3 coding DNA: TGCGCCAGCAGTCACGGGACTAGCGGCAACTACGAGCAGTACTTC.